The 5 T cell receptor beta chains listed next were all sequenced from one sample in a study of blood T cell repertoires in COVID-19. Data came from immunoSEQ multiplex PCR; TCRdb stores just in-frame clones and leaves some out. Here the sample spans nearly 70,000 clones, roughly 91% being singletons. The sequenced sample consisted of peripheral blood. The receptors here all came from a man aged 35 to 55 with COVID-19, enrolled during active disease.

Comment on this clone: Other DNA sequences from this sample encode an identical CDR3 as well. The chain joins TRBV3-1 (or the pseudogene TRBV3-2) to TRBJ2-1; 8 bases line up with TRBD2. V lost 0 bases, J lost 4 bases, and 2 bases stayed unmatched. The CDR3 length is 15 residues. Germline V CDR1 and CDR2: LGHDT, YNNKEL (reference sequence). CDR3 sequence: CASSQEAGVYNEQFF. CDR3 DNA sequence: TGTGCCAGCAGCCAAGAAGCGGGGGTATACAATGAGCAGTTCTTC.

This sequence joins TRBV14 and TRBJ2-7, with D perhaps TRBD1 (5 bases). CDR3 length: 12 residues. V lost 4 bases, J lost 4 bases, and 8 bases lay in between. Germline values: CDR1 SGHDN, CDR2 FVKESK. DNA of the CDR3: TGTGCCAGCAGCCCACAGGCATACGAGCAGTACTTC. This codes for CASSPQAYEQYF.

This chain uses TRBV7-6 with TRBJ2-3; no clear D gene. This CDR3 contains 15 residues. Germline lookup yields CDR1 SGHVS and CDR2 FNYEAQ. V lost 2 bases, J lost 0 bases, and 9 bases lay in between. The CDR3 DNA is TGTGCCAGCAGCTTACGAGCGACTAGCACAGATACGCAGTATTTT. This gives the protein CASSLRATSTDTQYF.

The CDR3, as DNA: TGTGCCACCGGGACACCGTGGGGTGAGCAGTTCTTC. Translation: CATGTPWGEQFF. This chain uses TRBV3-1 (or the pseudogene TRBV3-2) with TRBJ2-1, with a tentative D call TRBD1 (6 bases). V was shortened by 10 bases and J by 9 bases, with 16 bases between the two germline ends. Germline V gene data show CDR1 as LGHDT and CDR2 as YNNKEL (reference sequence). The CDR3 has 12 amino acids.

This chain connects TRBV7-8 to TRBJ2-7; a weak D match, TRBD1 (5 bases). V was shortened by 0 bases and J by 3 bases, with 12 bases between the two germline ends. Germline-derived CDR1 and CDR2 are SGHVS and FQNEAQ. This CDR3 has 15 residues. CDR3 residues: CASSLAAGMNYEQYF. The CDR3 coding sequence is TGTGCCAGCAGCTTAGCGGCAGGGATGAACTACGAGCAGTACTTC.